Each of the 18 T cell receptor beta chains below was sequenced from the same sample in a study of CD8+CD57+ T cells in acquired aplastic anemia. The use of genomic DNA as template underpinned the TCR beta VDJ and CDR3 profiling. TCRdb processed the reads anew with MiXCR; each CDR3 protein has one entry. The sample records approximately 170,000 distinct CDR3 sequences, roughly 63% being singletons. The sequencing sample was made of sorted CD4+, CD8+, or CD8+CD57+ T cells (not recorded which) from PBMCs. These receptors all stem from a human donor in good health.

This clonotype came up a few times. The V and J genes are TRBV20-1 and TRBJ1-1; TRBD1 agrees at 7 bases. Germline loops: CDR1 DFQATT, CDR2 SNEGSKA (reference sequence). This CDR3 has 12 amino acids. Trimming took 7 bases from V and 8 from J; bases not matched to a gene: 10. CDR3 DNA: TGCAGTGGTCCGACAGGGCTTAAAGAAGCTTTCTTT. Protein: CSGPTGLKEAFF.

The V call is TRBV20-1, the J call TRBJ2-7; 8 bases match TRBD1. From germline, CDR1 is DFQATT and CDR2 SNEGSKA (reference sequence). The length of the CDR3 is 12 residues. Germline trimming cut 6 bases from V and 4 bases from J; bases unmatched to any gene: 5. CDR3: CSADDRGYEQYF. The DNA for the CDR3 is TGCAGTGCCGATGACAGGGGATACGAGCAGTACTTC.

DNA for the CDR3: TGTGCCAGTAGGGGACCGTTTAGATCACCCCTCCACTTT. Its translation: CASRGPFRSPLHF. The rearrangement links TRBV19 to TRBJ1-6; perhaps TRBD1 as D (5 bases). Looked up from germline, CDR1 is LNHDA and CDR2 is SQIVND (reference sequence). V was cut by 6 bases and J by 10 bases, with 13 bases left in between. The CDR3 runs 13 residues.

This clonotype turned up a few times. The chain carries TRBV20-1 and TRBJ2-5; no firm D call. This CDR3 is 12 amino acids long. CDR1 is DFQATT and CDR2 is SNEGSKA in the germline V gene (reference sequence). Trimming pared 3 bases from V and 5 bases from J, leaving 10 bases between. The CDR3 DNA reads TGCAGTGCTAGTCCCCTCTTGGAGACCCAGTACTTC. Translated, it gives CSASPLLETQYF.

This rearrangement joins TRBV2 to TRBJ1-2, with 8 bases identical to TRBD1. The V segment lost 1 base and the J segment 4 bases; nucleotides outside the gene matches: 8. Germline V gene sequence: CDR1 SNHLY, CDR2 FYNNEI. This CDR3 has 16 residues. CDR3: CASSEVLRDRSYGYTF. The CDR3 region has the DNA TGTGCCAGCAGTGAAGTGCTCCGGGACAGGAGCTATGGCTACACCTTC.

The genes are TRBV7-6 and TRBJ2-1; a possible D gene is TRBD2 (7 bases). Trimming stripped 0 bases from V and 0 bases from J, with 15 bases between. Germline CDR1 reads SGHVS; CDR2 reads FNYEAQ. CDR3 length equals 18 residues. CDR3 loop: CASSLAVRGAASYNEQFF. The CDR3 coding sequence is TGTGCCAGCAGCTTAGCGGTACGGGGGGCCGCCTCCTACAATGAGCAGTTCTTC. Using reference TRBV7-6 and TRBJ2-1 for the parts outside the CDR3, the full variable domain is GAGVSQSPRYKVTKRGQDVALRCDPISGHVSLYWYRQALGQGPEFLTYFNYEAQQDKSGLPNDRFSAERPEGSISTLTIQRTEQRDSAMYRCASSLAVRGAASYNEQFFGPGTRLTVL.

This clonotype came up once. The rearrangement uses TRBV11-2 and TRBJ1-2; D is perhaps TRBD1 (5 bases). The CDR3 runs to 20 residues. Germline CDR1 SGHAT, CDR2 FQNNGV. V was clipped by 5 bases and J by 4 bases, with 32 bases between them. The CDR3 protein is CASSPRGARRDSLGIYGYTF. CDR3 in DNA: TGTGCCAGCAGCCCACGAGGCGCACGTCGCGACAGTCTGGGGATCTATGGCTACACCTTC.

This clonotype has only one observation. The CDR3 here is CASSLRLAGEREQYF. CDR3 DNA sequence: TGTGCCAGCAGCCTCCGACTAGCGGGAGAACGGGAGCAGTACTTC. The V gene is TRBV3-1, the J gene TRBJ2-7; 12 bases align to TRBD2. V lost 4 bases and J lost 7; bases outside the gene matches: 8. This CDR3 comprises 15 residues. CDR1 is LGHDT, CDR2 YNNKEL, per germline (reference sequence).

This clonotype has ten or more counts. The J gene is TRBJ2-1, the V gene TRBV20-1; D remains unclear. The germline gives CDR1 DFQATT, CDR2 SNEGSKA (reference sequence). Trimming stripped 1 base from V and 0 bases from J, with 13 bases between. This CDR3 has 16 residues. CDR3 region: CSARGFASGSYNEQFF. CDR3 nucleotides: TGCAGTGCTAGAGGTTTCGCGTCGGGCTCCTACAATGAGCAGTTCTTC.

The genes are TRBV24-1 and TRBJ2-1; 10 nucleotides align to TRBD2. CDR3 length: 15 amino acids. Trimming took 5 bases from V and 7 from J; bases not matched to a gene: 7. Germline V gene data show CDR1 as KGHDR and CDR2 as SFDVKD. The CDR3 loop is CATSGASGSGNEQFF. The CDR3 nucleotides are TGTGCCACCAGTGGGGCTAGCGGGAGTGGTAATGAGCAGTTCTTC.

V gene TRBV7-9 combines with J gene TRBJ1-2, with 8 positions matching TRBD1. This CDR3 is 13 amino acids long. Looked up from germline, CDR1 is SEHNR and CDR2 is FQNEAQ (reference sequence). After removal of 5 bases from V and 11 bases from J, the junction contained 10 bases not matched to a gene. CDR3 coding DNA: TGTGCCAGCAGCGGACAGGGAGGGACCGCATACACCTTC. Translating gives CASSGQGGTAYTF.

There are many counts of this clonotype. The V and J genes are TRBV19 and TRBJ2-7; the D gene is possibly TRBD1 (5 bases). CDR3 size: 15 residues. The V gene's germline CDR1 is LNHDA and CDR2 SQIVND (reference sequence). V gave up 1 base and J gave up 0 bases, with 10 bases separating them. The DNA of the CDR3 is TGTGCCAGTAGTATAGTGGGGCATCACTCCTACGAGCAGTACTTC. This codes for CASSIVGHHSYEQYF.

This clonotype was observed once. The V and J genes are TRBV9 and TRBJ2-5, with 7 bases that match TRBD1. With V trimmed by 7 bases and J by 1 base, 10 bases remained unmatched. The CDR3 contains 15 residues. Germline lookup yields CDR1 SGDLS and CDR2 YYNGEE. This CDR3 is CASSATGVGQETQYF. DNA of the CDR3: TGTGCCAGCTCTGCCACAGGGGTTGGCCAAGAGACCCAGTACTTC.

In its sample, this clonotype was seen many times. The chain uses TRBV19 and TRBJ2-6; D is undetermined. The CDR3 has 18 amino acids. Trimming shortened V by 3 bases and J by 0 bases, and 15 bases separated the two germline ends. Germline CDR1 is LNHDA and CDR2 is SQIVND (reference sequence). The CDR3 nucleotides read TGTGCCAGTAGTATCCCGGCAGAACTAAGCTCTGGGGCCAACGTCCTGACTTTC. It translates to CASSIPAELSSGANVLTF. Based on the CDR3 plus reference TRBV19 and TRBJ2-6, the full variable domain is DGGITQSPKYLFRKEGQNVTLSCEQNLNHDAMYWYRQDPGQGLRLIYYSQIVNDFQKGDIAEGYSVSREKKESFPLTVTSAQKNPTAFYLCASSIPAELSSGANVLTFGAGSRLTVL.

The CDR3, as DNA: TGTGCCAGCAGTTGGGGACAGTCCAACACTGAAGCTTTCTTT. Translated, it gives CASSWGQSNTEAFF. The genes are TRBV6-5 and TRBJ1-1, with 7 bases that match TRBD1. Per the germline V gene, CDR1 is MNHEY and CDR2 is SVGAGI. Losses at the gene ends were 4 bases for V and 2 bases for J; bases not matched to a gene: 4. This CDR3 has 14 amino acids.

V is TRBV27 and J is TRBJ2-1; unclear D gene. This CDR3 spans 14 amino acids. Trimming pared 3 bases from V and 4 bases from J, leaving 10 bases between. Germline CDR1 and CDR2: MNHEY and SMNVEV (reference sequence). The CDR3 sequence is CASSFATEYNEQFF. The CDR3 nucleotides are TGTGCCAGCAGTTTCGCTACAGAGTACAATGAGCAGTTCTTC.

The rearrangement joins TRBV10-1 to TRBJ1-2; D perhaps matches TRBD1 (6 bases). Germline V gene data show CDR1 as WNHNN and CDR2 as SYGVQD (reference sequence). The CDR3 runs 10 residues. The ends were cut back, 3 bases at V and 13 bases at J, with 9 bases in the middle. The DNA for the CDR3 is TGCGCCAGCAGTGACCCCAGGGGCACCTTC. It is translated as CASSDPRGTF.

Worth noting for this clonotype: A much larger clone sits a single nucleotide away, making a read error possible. In DNA, the CDR3 is TGTGCCAGTAGTGGCTACAATGAGCAGCTCTTC. The encoded protein is CASSGYNEQLF. This chain links TRBV19 with TRBJ2-1; D remains ambiguous. The CDR3 contains 11 residues. Germline CDR1 LNHDA, CDR2 SQIVND (reference sequence).